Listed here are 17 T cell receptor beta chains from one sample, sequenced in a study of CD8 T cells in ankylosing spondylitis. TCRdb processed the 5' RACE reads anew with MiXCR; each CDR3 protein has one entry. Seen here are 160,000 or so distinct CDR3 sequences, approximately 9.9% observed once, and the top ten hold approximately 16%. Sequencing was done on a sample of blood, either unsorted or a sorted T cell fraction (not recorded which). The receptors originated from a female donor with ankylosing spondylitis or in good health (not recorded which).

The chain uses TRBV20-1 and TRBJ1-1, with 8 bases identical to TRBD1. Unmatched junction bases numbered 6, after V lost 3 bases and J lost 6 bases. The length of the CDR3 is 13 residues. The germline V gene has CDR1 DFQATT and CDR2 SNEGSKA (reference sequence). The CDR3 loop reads CSARAGGRSEAFF. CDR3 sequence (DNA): TGCAGTGCTAGGGCAGGGGGCAGGTCTGAAGCTTTCTTT.

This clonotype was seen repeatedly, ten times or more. CDR3 in amino acids: CASTDLPGGTANTEAFF. DNA for the CDR3: TGTGCCAGCACCGATCTACCGGGAGGGACAGCGAACACTGAAGCTTTCTTT. This chain links TRBV2 with TRBJ1-1; 7 nucleotides agree with TRBD1. The length of the CDR3 is 17 residues. Germline V CDR1 and CDR2: SNHLY, FYNNEI. The V segment lost 7 bases and the J segment 1 base; nucleotides outside the gene matches: 15.

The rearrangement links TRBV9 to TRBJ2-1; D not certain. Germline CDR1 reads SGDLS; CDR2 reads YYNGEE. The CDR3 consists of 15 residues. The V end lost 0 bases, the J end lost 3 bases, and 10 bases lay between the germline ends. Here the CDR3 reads CASSVVADIYNEQFF. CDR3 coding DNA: TGTGCCAGCAGCGTAGTCGCAGATATCTACAATGAGCAGTTCTTC.

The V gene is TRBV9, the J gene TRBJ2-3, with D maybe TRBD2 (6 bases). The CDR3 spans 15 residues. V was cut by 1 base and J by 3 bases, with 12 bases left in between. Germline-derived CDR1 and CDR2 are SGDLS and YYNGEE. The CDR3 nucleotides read TGTGCCAGCAGCGTAAACGGGAGATGGACAGATACGCAGTATTTT. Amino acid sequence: CASSVNGRWTDTQYF.

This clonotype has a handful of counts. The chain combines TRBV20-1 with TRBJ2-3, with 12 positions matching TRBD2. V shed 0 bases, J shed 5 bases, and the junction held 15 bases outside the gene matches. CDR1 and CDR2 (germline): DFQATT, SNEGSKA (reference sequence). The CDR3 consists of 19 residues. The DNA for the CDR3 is TGCAGTGCTAGAGATGGTGGAACAGGACTAGCGGGATGGGGAGATACGCAGTATTTT. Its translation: CSARDGGTGLAGWGDTQYF.

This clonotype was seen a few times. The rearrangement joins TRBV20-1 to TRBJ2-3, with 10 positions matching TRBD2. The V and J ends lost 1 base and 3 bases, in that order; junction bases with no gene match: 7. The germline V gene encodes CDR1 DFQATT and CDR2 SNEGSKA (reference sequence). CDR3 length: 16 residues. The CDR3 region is CSARGGASGSTDTQYF. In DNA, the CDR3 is TGCAGTGCTAGAGGGGGGGCTAGCGGGAGTACAGATACGCAGTATTTT.

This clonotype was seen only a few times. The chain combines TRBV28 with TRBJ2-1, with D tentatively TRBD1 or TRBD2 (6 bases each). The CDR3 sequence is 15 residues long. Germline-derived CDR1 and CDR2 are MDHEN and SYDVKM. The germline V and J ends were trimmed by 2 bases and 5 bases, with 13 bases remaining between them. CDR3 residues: CASSLTGRPHNEQFF. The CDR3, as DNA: TGTGCCAGCAGTTTAACAGGGAGGCCCCACAATGAGCAGTTCTTC.

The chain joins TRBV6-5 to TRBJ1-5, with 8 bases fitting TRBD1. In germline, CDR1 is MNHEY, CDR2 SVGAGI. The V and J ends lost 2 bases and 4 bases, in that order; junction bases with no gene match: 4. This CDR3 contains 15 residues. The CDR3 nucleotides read TGTGCCAGCAGTTACGGTAGACAGGGGAATCAGCCCCAGCATTTT. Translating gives CASSYGRQGNQPQHF.

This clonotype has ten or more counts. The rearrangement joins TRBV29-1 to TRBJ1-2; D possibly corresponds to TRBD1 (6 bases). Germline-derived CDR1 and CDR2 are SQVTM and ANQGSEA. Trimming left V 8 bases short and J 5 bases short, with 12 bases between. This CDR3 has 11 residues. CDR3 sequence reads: CSFSGAYGYTF. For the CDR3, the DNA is TGCAGCTTTTCAGGGGCGTATGGCTACACCTTC.

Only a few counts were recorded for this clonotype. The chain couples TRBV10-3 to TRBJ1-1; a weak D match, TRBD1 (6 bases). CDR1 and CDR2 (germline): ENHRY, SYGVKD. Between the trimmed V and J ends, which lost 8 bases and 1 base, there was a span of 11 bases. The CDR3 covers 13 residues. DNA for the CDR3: TGTGCCATCGTGGGACACCCGAACACTGAAGCTTTCTTT. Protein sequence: CAIVGHPNTEAFF.

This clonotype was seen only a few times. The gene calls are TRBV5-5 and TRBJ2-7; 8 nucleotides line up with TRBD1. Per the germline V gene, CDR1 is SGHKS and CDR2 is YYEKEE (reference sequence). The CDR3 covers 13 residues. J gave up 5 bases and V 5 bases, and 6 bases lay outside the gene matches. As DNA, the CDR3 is TGTGCCAGCAGGACAGGGGCGACACACGAGCAGTACTTC. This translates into CASRTGATHEQYF.

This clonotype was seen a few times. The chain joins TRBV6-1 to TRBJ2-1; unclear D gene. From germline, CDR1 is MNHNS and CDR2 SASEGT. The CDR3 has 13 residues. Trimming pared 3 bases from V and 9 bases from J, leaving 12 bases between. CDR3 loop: CASSDHLDPEQFF. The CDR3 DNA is TGTGCCAGCAGTGATCACCTAGATCCTGAGCAGTTCTTC.

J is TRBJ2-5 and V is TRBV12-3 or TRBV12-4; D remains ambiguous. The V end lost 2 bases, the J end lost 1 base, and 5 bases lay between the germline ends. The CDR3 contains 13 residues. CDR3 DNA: TGTGCCAGCAGTTTAAAGGCCCAAGAGACCCAGTACTTC. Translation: CASSLKAQETQYF.

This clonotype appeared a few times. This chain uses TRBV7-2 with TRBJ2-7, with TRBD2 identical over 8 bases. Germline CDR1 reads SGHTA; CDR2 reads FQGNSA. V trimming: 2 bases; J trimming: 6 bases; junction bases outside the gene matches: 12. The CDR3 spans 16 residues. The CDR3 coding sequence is TGTGCCAGCAGCTTAAAGCCAGCGGGAGCACGGGGCGAGCAGTACTTC. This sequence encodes CASSLKPAGARGEQYF.

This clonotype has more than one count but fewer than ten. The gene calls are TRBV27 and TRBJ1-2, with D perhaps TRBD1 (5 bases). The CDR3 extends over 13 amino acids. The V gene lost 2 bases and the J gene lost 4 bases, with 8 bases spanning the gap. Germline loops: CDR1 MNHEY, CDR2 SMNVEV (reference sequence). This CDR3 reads CASSLGAFYGYTF. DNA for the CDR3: TGTGCCAGCAGTTTAGGGGCCTTCTATGGCTACACCTTC.

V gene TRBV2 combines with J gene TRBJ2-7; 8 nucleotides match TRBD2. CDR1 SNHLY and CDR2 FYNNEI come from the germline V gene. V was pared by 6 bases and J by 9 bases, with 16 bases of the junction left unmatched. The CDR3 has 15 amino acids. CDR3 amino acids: CASSRRGTRKMPQYF. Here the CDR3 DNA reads TGTGCCAGCAGCAGACGGGGGACTAGGAAAATGCCGCAGTACTTC.

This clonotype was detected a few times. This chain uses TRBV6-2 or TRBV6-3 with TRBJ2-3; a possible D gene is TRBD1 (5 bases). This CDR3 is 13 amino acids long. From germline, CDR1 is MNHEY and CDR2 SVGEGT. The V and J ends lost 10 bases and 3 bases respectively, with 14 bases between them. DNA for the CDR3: TGTGCCATTAGACAGACTGAGACAGATACGCAGTATTTT. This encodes CAIRQTETDTQYF.